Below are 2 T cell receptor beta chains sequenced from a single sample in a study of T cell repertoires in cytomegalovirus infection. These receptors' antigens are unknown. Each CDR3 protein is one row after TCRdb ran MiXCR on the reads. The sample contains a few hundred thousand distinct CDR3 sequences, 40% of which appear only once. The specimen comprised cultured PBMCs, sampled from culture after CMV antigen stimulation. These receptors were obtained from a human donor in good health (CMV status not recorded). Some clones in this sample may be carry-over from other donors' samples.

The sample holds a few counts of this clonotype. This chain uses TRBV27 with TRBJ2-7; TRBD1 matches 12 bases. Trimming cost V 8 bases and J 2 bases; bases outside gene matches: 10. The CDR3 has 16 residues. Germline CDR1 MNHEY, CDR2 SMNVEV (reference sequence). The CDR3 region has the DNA TGTGCCAGCTTTTCCCCGGGACAGGGGGCAGCCTACGAGCAGTACTTC. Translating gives CASFSPGQGAAYEQYF.

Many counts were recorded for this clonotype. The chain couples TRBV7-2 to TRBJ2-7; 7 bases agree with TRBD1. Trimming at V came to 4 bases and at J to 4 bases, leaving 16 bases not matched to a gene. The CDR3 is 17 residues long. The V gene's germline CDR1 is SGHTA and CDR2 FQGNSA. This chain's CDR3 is CASSSIGTAKGFYEQYF. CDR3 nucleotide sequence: TGTGCCAGCAGCTCCATCGGGACAGCAAAGGGATTTTACGAGCAGTACTTC. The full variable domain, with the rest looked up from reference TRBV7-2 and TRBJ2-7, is GAGVSQSPSNKVTEKGKDVELRCDPISGHTALYWYRQSLGQGLEFLIYFQGNSAPDKSGLPSDRFSAERTGGSVSTLTIQRTQQEDSAVYLCASSSIGTAKGFYEQYFGPGTRLTVT.